The present T cell receptor (beta chain) was sequenced within a study of T cell responses to AZD1222 COVID-19 vaccine. Whole-study findings and limits: Spike was spanned by vaccine-associated CD4 TCRs, with dominance at 160-218 and 743-854. Only 5 or 6 individuals given AZD1222 were seropositive at baseline. Mostly white British, mostly female donors; authors suggested clonal diversity may be underestimated.

The CDR3 is made up of 16 amino acids. Trimming pared 6 bases from V and 1 base from J, leaving 18 bases between. The V gene's germline CDR1 is SNHLY and CDR2 FYNNEI. Assay: immunoSEQ multiplex PCR; the TCRdb copy retains only in-frame clones and omits some. The sample holds about 73,000 clones; 89% are singletons and the top ten take roughly a tenth. As for this clone: Its matching antigen is unknown.

Some second doses came at about 4 weeks and others at about 12 weeks; these were pooled. Source: peripheral blood, taken 28 days after the second AZD1222 dose. The chain is built from TRBV2 and TRBJ1-2; the D gene is possibly TRBD1 (6 bases). The source is an adult who received the AZD1222 COVID-19 vaccine. As DNA, the CDR3 is TGTGCCAGCAGCCCCTCGGGAACAGGGATTAACTATGGCTACACCTTC. Translation: CASSPSGTGINYGYTF. The variable domain in full, with the rest retrieved from reference TRBV2 and TRBJ1-2, is EPEVTQTPSHQVTQMGQEVILRCVPISNHLYFYWYRQILGQKVEFLVSFYNNEISEKSEIFDDQFSVERPDGSNFTLKIRSTKLEDSAMYFCASSPSGTGINYGYTFGSGTRLTVV.